What follows is one T cell receptor beta chain and its context. Study processing details: Nucleated cell counts were estimated from reference gene primer amplification. Only in-frame clones appear in the TCRdb table, and some are missing; sequencing was by immunoSEQ multiplex PCR. The V and J calls and the clone size are those of that table, but D and trimming were determined from the DNA. The sample lists 120,000 or so clones, roughly 80% occurring once. This CDR3 has 16 amino acids. V was cut by 4 bases and J by 6 bases, with 19 bases left in between. The data stem from a study of blood T cell repertoires in COVID-19. Overall study context: Acute and convalescent COVID-19 specimens originated in the United States, Italy and Spain. T cells, B-cell-depleted T cells, or PBMCs supplied cDNA or gDNA.

Material for sequencing was peripheral blood. The chain couples TRBV23-1 to TRBJ1-5; D might be TRBD1 (5 bases). TRBV23-1 is an ORF for which the function is uncertain. This TCR was recovered from a man in his sixties or seventies with acute or convalescent COVID-19. CDR3 nucleotide sequence: TGCGCCAGCAGTCGGTGTGAATTTGGGGGGGGTCAGCCCCAGCATTTT. Its translation: CASSRCEFGGGQPQHF.